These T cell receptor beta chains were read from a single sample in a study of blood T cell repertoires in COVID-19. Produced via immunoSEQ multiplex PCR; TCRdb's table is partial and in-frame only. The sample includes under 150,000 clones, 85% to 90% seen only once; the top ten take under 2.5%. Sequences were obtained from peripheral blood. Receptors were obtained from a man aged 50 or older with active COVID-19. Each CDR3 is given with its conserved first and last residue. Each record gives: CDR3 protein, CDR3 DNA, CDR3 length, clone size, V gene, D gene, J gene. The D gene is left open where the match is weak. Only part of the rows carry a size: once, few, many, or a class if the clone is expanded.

CDR3 protein: CASSFTGTGNTGELFF
CDR3 DNA: TGTGCCAGCAGCTTCACAGGGACAGGGAACACCGGGGAGCTGTTTTTT
CDR3 length: 16
clone size: NA
V gene: TRBV11-3
D gene: TRBD1
J gene: TRBJ2-2

CDR3 protein: CASRKGTSGYTF
CDR3 DNA: TGTGCCAGCAGGAAGGGGACAAGTGGCTACACCTTC
CDR3 length: 12
clone size: NA
V gene: TRBV5-4
D gene: NA
J gene: TRBJ1-2

CDR3 protein: CASSLIQGRAFF
CDR3 DNA: TGTGCCAGCAGCTTAATTCAGGGAAGAGCTTTCTTT
CDR3 length: 12
clone size: NA
V gene: TRBV7-9
D gene: NA
J gene: TRBJ1-1

CDR3 protein: CSVLPSETQYF
CDR3 DNA: TGCAGCGTCCTCCCGAGTGAGACCCAGTACTTC
CDR3 length: 11
clone size: NA
V gene: TRBV29-1
D gene: NA
J gene: TRBJ2-5

CDR3 protein: CASSIDLFTGQTQYF
CDR3 DNA: TGTGCCAGTAGTATAGATCTCTTTACCGGTCAGACCCAGTACTTC
CDR3 length: 15
clone size: NA
V gene: TRBV19
D gene: NA
J gene: TRBJ2-5

CDR3 protein: CASSVHYAQGEQFF
CDR3 DNA: TGTGCCAGCAGCGTACATTATGCCCAGGGTGAGCAGTTCTTC
CDR3 length: 14
clone size: NA
V gene: TRBV9
D gene: NA
J gene: TRBJ2-1

CDR3 protein: CASSVQGAGTDTQYF
CDR3 DNA: TGTGCCAGTAGTGTACAGGGGGCCGGCACAGATACGCAGTATTTT
CDR3 length: 15
clone size: NA
V gene: TRBV19
D gene: TRBD1
J gene: TRBJ2-3

CDR3 protein: CASSPWPIQETQYF
CDR3 DNA: TGTGCCAGCAGCCCCTGGCCGATCCAAGAGACCCAGTACTTC
CDR3 length: 14
clone size: once
V gene: TRBV6-6
D gene: NA
J gene: TRBJ2-5

CDR3 protein: CASSSAGGLNTGELFF
CDR3 DNA: TGCGCCAGCAGCTCAGCGGGGGGACTGAACACCGGGGAGCTGTTTTTT
CDR3 length: 16
clone size: NA
V gene: TRBV5-1
D gene: TRBD2
J gene: TRBJ2-2

CDR3 protein: CASSPGLVTDTQYF
CDR3 DNA: TGTGCCAGCAGTCCGGGACTAGTCACAGATACGCAGTATTTT
CDR3 length: 14
clone size: NA
V gene: TRBV6-2/TRBV6-3
D gene: TRBD2
J gene: TRBJ2-3

CDR3 protein: CASSTLGGGNQETQYF
CDR3 DNA: TGTGCCAGTAGTACCCTGGGGGGGGGAAACCAAGAGACCCAGTACTTC
CDR3 length: 16
clone size: NA
V gene: TRBV19
D gene: TRBD2
J gene: TRBJ2-5

CDR3 protein: CASSPERGTSYNEQFF
CDR3 DNA: TGCGCCAGCAGTCCCGAGCGGGGGACCTCCTACAATGAGCAGTTCTTC
CDR3 length: 16
clone size: once
V gene: TRBV5-1
D gene: TRBD2
J gene: TRBJ2-1

CDR3 protein: CASSPLSGGPRDTQYF
CDR3 DNA: TGTGCCAGCAGCCCTCTTTCAGGGGGGCCGAGAGATACGCAGTATTTT
CDR3 length: 16
clone size: once
V gene: TRBV11-2
D gene: NA
J gene: TRBJ2-3

CDR3 protein: CASSLTGGETQYF
CDR3 DNA: TGTGCCAGCAGCTTGACTGGGGGGGAGACCCAGTACTTC
CDR3 length: 13
clone size: NA
V gene: TRBV5-4
D gene: NA
J gene: TRBJ2-5

CDR3 protein: CASSLGTGGSKNIQYF
CDR3 DNA: TGTGCCAGCAGCTTGGGAACAGGGGGTTCCAAAAACATTCAGTACTTC
CDR3 length: 16
clone size: once
V gene: TRBV5-6
D gene: TRBD1
J gene: TRBJ2-4